The following is a T cell receptor (beta chain) sequence with its context. This CDR3 is also generated by other DNA sequences in the sample. TCRdb's copy holds only in-frame clones and misses some; the assay was immunoSEQ multiplex PCR. The table has approximately 2.3 million clones, roughly 93% seen once. The CDR3 totals 13 residues. The germline CDR1 and CDR2 sequences are SEHNR and FQNEAQ (reference sequence). Trimming pared 1 base from V and 1 base from J, leaving 4 bases between. This sample is part of a study of shared clonotypes between healthy human individuals. The source of this sequence is a man aged 18-30 years in good health. Some clones in this sample may be carry-over from other donors' samples. Source material: naive CD4+ T cells from PBMCs. Subset indicated: CD45RA+ positively selected. The chain combines TRBV7-9 with TRBJ1-1; D is unresolved. In DNA form, the CDR3 reads TGTGCCAGCAGCTTAGAAGCGAACACTGAAGCTTTCTTT. This codes for CASSLEANTEAFF.